One and the same sample provided the 22 T cell receptor beta chains below, sequenced in a study of cytomegalovirus exposure and HLA in healthy donors. PCR primers comprised 60 Vbeta and 13 Jbeta primers. Using immunoSEQ multiplex PCR, the repertoire was profiled, and TCRdb retains in-frame clones only, with some absent. The data show 150,000 to 200,000 clones, roughly 80% seen once. Sample: PBMCs. These receptors came from a young woman in good health and CMV-seronegative.

The chain has TRBV6-5 and TRBJ2-5; weak D call: TRBD1 (6 bases). The CDR3 is 16 amino acids. Trimming left V 1 base short and J 1 base short, with 13 bases between. Germline CDR1 and CDR2: MNHEY and SVGAGI. CDR3 residues: CASSYLRQVGQETQYF. CDR3 DNA: TGTGCCAGCAGTTACTTAAGACAGGTTGGCCAAGAGACCCAGTACTTC.

The chain recombines TRBV5-6 with TRBJ1-3; D is unclear. Trimming cost V 3 bases and J 0 bases, with 13 bases left between them. CDR1 is SGHDT, CDR2 YYEEEE, per germline. The CDR3 has 16 amino acids. The CDR3 protein is CASSSLSLNSGNTIYF. The CDR3, as DNA: TGTGCCAGCAGCTCTCTGAGCTTGAACTCTGGAAACACCATATATTTT.

This clone was observed a few times. The CDR3 is CASSLGGETYEQYF. In DNA form, the CDR3 reads TGTGCCAGCAGCTTAGGCGGGGAGACCTACGAGCAGTACTTC. This chain joins TRBV11-3 and TRBJ2-7; D is possibly TRBD2 (6 bases). The germline V gene encodes CDR1 SGHNT and CDR2 YENEEA. V was cut by 1 base and J by 2 bases, with 9 bases left in between. The CDR3 sequence is 14 residues long.

The chain couples TRBV19 to TRBJ2-5; the match to TRBD1 covers 9 bases. Per germline, CDR1 LNHDA and CDR2 SQIVND (reference sequence). The CDR3 length is 14 residues. V lost 5 bases and J lost 5; bases outside the gene matches: 6. CDR3 DNA: TGTGCCAGTAGTTCCGGGACAGGGTTGGAGACCCAGTACTTC. Protein: CASSSGTGLETQYF.

The rearrangement uses TRBV5-1 and TRBJ2-7; TRBD1 aligns across 9 bases. Trimming at V came to 0 bases and at J to 5 bases, leaving 12 bases not matched to a gene. The CDR3 runs to 17 residues. Germline loops: CDR1 SGHRS, CDR2 YFSETQ. CDR3 DNA: TGCGCCAGCAGCTTGGCAGTCATCCGGGACAGGGCCCACGAGCAGTACTTC. It codes for CASSLAVIRDRAHEQYF.

The rearrangement links TRBV11-2 to TRBJ1-1; D is unclear. Germline V gene data show CDR1 as SGHAT and CDR2 as FQNNGV. V lost 5 bases, J lost 3 bases, and 19 bases lay in between. The CDR3 runs 16 residues. Written as DNA, the CDR3 is TGTGCCAGCAGCCCAAAGAATTGGGCATACTACACTGAAGCTTTCTTT. Its translation is CASSPKNWAYYTEAFF.

This clone has only a few counts. The chain recombines TRBV6-1 with TRBJ1-1; TRBD1 matches 9 bases. With V trimmed by 6 bases and J by 4 bases, 3 bases remained unmatched. Germline V gene data show CDR1 as MNHNS and CDR2 as SASEGT. The CDR3 is 13 amino acids. The CDR3 DNA reads as TGTGCCAGCAGGACAGGGGGACCCACTGAAGCTTTCTTT. Translated: CASRTGGPTEAFF.

This chain links TRBV12-5 with TRBJ2-7; D gene unclear. Germline CDR1 and CDR2: LGHNT and FRNRAP. V shed 0 bases and J shed 5 bases, with 11 bases lying between them. This CDR3 has 14 amino acids. CDR3 DNA: TGTGCTAGTGGTTTGGTACGTAGCAGCAACGAGCAGTACTTC. Translated, it gives CASGLVRSSNEQYF.

This chain links TRBV6-6 with TRBJ1-1; 9 bases agree with TRBD1. CDR1 and CDR2 (germline): MNHNY, SVGAGI (reference sequence). V trimming: 6 bases; J trimming: 3 bases; junction bases outside the gene matches: 11. CDR3 length: 16 amino acids. As DNA, the CDR3 is TGTGCCAGCAGAAAAAAAAGACAGGGGGGCGACACTGAAGCTTTCTTT. Protein: CASRKKRQGGDTEAFF.

The chain has TRBV5-4 and TRBJ1-4; 7 bases line up with TRBD1. The CDR3 is 14 residues long. Germline CDR1 is SGHNT and CDR2 is YYREEE (reference sequence). V lost 4 bases, J lost 8 bases, and 8 bases stayed unmatched. CDR3 nucleotide sequence: TGTGCCAGCAGCGTCGACAGGGCAGGGGAAAAACTGTTTTTT. Translation gives CASSVDRAGEKLFF.

The rearrangement uses TRBV19 and TRBJ1-6; TRBD1 might be the D (6 bases). The CDR3 has 15 amino acids. V gave up 3 bases and J gave up 10 bases, with 16 bases separating them. The germline V gene has CDR1 LNHDA and CDR2 SQIVND (reference sequence). The CDR3 coding sequence is TGTGCCAGTAGTATGGGCAGGGGTACAGCATCACCCCTCCACTTT. Protein product: CASSMGRGTASPLHF.

The V call is TRBV9, the J call TRBJ1-1; 7 nucleotides agree with TRBD1. Germline V CDR1 and CDR2: SGDLS, YYNGEE. The CDR3 sequence is 14 residues long. The V gene end was trimmed by 4 bases and the J gene end by 4 bases; junction bases not matched to a gene: 7. CDR3 in DNA: TGTGCCAGCAGCCCGCTGGGACAGAGCACTGAAGCTTTCTTT. Translation: CASSPLGQSTEAFF.

The V and J genes are TRBV4-1 and TRBJ2-1; 15 bases are shared with TRBD2. The CDR3 is made up of 16 amino acids. Germline CDR1 and CDR2: MGHRA and YSYEKL. V gave up 0 bases and J gave up 11 bases; unmatched junction bases: 5. This CDR3 is CASSQERTSGGVKQFF. CDR3 coding DNA: TGCGCCAGCAGCCAAGAGAGGACTAGCGGGGGGGTCAAGCAGTTCTTC.

The genes are TRBV5-5 and TRBJ2-7, with TRBD2 matching over 7 bases. With V trimmed by 2 bases and J by 2 bases, 4 bases remained unmatched. The CDR3 contains 14 residues. The V gene's germline CDR1 is SGHKS and CDR2 YYEKEE (reference sequence). The CDR3 coding sequence is TGTGCCAGCAGCTTTATCGGGGGGACCTACGAGCAGTACTTC. It specifies CASSFIGGTYEQYF. The full variable domain, rest sourced from reference TRBV5-5 and TRBJ2-7, is DAGVTQSPTHLIKTRGQQVTLRCSPISGHKSVSWYQQVLGQGPQFIFQYYEKEERGRGNFPDRFSARQFPNYSSELNVNALLLGDSALYLCASSFIGGTYEQYFGPGTRLTVT.

The rearrangement uses TRBV11-2 and TRBJ2-7; TRBD1 might be the D (5 bases). The V and J ends lost 2 bases and 0 bases respectively, with 11 bases between them. Germline values: CDR1 SGHAT, CDR2 FQNNGV. The CDR3 is 15 residues long. The CDR3 loop reads CASSLRGSSSYEQYF. The DNA for the CDR3 is TGTGCCAGCAGCTTAAGGGGTTCTAGCTCCTACGAGCAGTACTTC.

The chain couples TRBV7-6 to TRBJ1-1; D unclear. This CDR3 has 15 residues. The V gene's germline CDR1 is SGHVS and CDR2 FNYEAQ. Trimming took off 0 bases at V and 1 base at J, with 9 bases between the two ends. The CDR3 is CASSLALTGNTEAFF. CDR3 DNA: TGTGCCAGCAGCTTAGCGCTGACGGGGAACACTGAAGCTTTCTTT.

The V call is TRBV6-5, the J call TRBJ2-7; a weak D match, TRBD1 (6 bases). The CDR3 has 16 residues. The V end lost 0 bases, the J end lost 1 base, and 13 bases lay between the germline ends. Germline lookup yields CDR1 MNHEY and CDR2 SVGAGI. The CDR3 sequence is CASSYSGGGYSYEQYF. CDR3 in DNA: TGTGCCAGCAGTTACTCTGGGGGCGGGTATTCCTACGAGCAGTACTTC.

This clone was observed a handful of times. The chain is built from TRBV12-2 and TRBJ2-1; TRBD2 reflects the table's D call only, with no check against the DNA. TRBV12-2 is reported as a pseudogene. The CDR3 sequence is 14 residues long. Written as DNA, the CDR3 is TGTGCAATTTCCGAACGGAGCTCCTACAATGAGCAGTTCTTC. Translation: CAISERSSYNEQFF.

The gene calls are TRBV6-5 and TRBJ2-3, with D possibly being TRBD2 (7 bases). Trimming removed 11 bases from V and 2 bases from J, with 14 bases in between. The CDR3 is made up of 13 amino acids. Germline V lookup: CDR1 MNHEY, CDR2 SVGAGI. CDR3 sequence (DNA): TGTGCCGCTGGGGGGGGCTACACAGATACGCAGTATTTT. Its translation is CAAGGGYTDTQYF.

The V call is TRBV7-9, the J call TRBJ2-7, with 9 bases that match TRBD1. Trimming removed 5 bases from V and 6 bases from J; junction bases left unmatched: 8. The germline V gene has CDR1 SEHNR and CDR2 FQNEAQ (reference sequence). The CDR3 is 14 residues long. The CDR3 region is CASSPGTGKGEQYF. CDR3 nucleotides: TGTGCCAGCAGCCCCGGGACAGGGAAAGGCGAGCAGTACTTC.

The sample holds a few counts of this clone. Other DNA sequences in the sample encode the same CDR3. The chain is built from TRBV11-3 and TRBJ2-1; 12 nucleotides align to TRBD2. Germline CDR1 SGHNT, CDR2 YENEEA. This CDR3 comprises 15 residues. V trimming: 5 bases; J trimming: 4 bases; junction bases outside the gene matches: 3. The CDR3 reads CASSLTSGGYNEQFF. The CDR3 DNA sequence: TGTGCCAGCAGCCTTACTAGCGGGGGGTACAATGAGCAGTTCTTC.

This clone was counted once. This chain links TRBV2 with TRBJ1-6; 7 bases are shared with TRBD1. Trimming took 6 bases from V and 5 from J; bases not matched to a gene: 13. Germline CDR1 is SNHLY and CDR2 is FYNNEI. The CDR3 consists of 17 residues. CDR3 in amino acids: CASRRTGLQGHNSPLHF. The CDR3 nucleotides read TGTGCCAGCAGACGGACAGGCCTTCAGGGCCATAATTCACCCCTCCACTTT. The whole variable domain, remainder taken from reference TRBV2 and TRBJ1-6, is EPEVTQTPSHQVTQMGQEVILRCVPISNHLYFYWYRQILGQKVEFLVSFYNNEISEKSEIFDDQFSVERPDGSNFTLKIRSTKLEDSAMYFCASRRTGLQGHNSPLHFGNGTRLTVT.